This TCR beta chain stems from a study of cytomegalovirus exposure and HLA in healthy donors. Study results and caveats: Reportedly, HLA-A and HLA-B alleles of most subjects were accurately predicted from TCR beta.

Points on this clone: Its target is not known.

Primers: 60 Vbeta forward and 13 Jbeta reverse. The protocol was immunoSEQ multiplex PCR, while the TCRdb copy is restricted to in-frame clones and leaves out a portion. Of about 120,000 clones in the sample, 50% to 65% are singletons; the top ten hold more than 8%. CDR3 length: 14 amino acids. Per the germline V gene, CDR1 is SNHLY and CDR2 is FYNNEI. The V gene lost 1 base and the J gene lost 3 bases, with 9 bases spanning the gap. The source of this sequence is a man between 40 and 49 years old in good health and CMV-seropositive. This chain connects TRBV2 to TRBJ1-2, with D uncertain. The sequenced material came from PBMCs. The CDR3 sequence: CASSEDSPYYGYTF. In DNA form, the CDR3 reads TGTGCCAGCAGTGAAGACAGCCCCTACTATGGCTACACCTTC.